A single sample is the source of the 10 T cell receptor beta chains below, sequenced in a study of blood T cell repertoires in COVID-19. Profiled with immunoSEQ multiplex PCR; TCRdb holds only in-frame clones, not every one. The table records 210,000 or so clones, approximately 79% of them present only once. Sample: peripheral blood. The source of these receptors is a man aged 50-59 years who had recovered from COVID-19.

This chain uses TRBV30 with TRBJ2-1; TRBD1 matches at 7 bases. Trimming removed 2 bases from V and 8 bases from J; junction bases left unmatched: 9. CDR3 length: 14 residues. The germline gives CDR1 GTSNPN, CDR2 SVGIG (reference sequence). The CDR3 spells CAWSLTGLGDEQFF. The CDR3 coding sequence is TGTGCCTGGAGTTTGACAGGGCTAGGAGATGAGCAGTTCTTC.

The table lists this clone with a count of one. V is TRBV12-3 or TRBV12-4 and J is TRBJ1-2, with D maybe TRBD1 (5 bases). V lost 3 bases and J 8 bases, leaving 13 bases between the germline ends. The CDR3 is 13 amino acids. This chain's CDR3 is CASSFSSEGGYTF. CDR3 DNA: TGTGCCAGCAGTTTTAGTTCGGAGGGGGGCTACACCTTC.

This sequence joins TRBV29-1 and TRBJ2-7, with 8 nucleotides matching TRBD2. The V and J ends lost 3 bases and 0 bases, in that order; junction bases with no gene match: 10. The CDR3 is 16 amino acids. In germline, CDR1 is SQVTM, CDR2 ANQGSEA. CDR3 sequence (DNA): TGCAGCGTTGAGTCACCCTCGGGAGGGCCCTCCTACGAGCAGTACTTC. Protein sequence: CSVESPSGGPSYEQYF.

This clone was recorded many times. The chain uses TRBV6-1 and TRBJ1-6; maybe TRBD1 (5 bases). The CDR3 is made up of 15 amino acids. The germline V and J ends were trimmed by 2 bases and 9 bases, with 14 bases remaining between them. Per the germline V gene, CDR1 is MNHNS and CDR2 is SASEGT. The CDR3 DNA follows: TGTGCCAGCAGTGAATCCGGAATGGGGGGTTCACCCCTCCACTTT. Its protein is CASSESGMGGSPLHF.

The CDR3 spells CASSLPRRLGNEQYF. The CDR3 nucleotides read TGTGCCAGCAGCTTACCCAGGAGGCTAGGTAACGAGCAGTACTTC. This chain uses TRBV7-9 with TRBJ2-7, with TRBD2 as a possible D gene (5 bases). The CDR3 runs 15 residues. V shed 2 bases and J shed 5 bases, with 16 bases lying between them. CDR1 is SEHNR and CDR2 is FQNEAQ in the germline V gene (reference sequence). Using reference TRBV7-9 and TRBJ2-7 for the parts outside the CDR3, the full variable domain is DTGVSQNPRHKITKRGQNVTFRCDPISEHNRLYWYRQTLGQGPEFLTYFQNEAQLEKSRLLSDRFSAERPKGSFSTLEIQRTEQGDSAMYLCASSLPRRLGNEQYFGPGTRLTVT.

J is TRBJ2-1 and V is TRBV3-1 (or the pseudogene TRBV3-2), with 13 bases lining up with TRBD2. Trimming cost V 2 bases and J 0 bases; bases outside gene matches: 10. Germline CDR1 and CDR2: LGHDT and YNNKEL (reference sequence). The CDR3 is 20 residues long. Written as DNA, the CDR3 is TGTGCCAGCAGCCAATTTTTTCCGGGACTAGCGGGGAGCTCCTACAATGAGCAGTTCTTC. This translates into CASSQFFPGLAGSSYNEQFF.

This clone was counted at least ten times. CDR3 loop: CASSPTSGRHNEQFF. For the CDR3, the DNA is TGTGCCAGCAGTCCTACTAGCGGGCGACACAATGAGCAGTTCTTC. The rearrangement joins TRBV28 to TRBJ2-1, with 9 positions matching TRBD2. This CDR3 has 15 residues. The germline gives CDR1 MDHEN, CDR2 SYDVKM. The V gene end was trimmed by 5 bases and the J gene end by 5 bases; junction bases not matched to a gene: 7.

This clone was detected a few times. The V call is TRBV5-5, the J call TRBJ2-1; 7 nucleotides line up with TRBD2. Per germline, CDR1 SGHKS and CDR2 YYEKEE (reference sequence). Trimming cost V 3 bases and J 0 bases; bases outside gene matches: 9. The length of the CDR3 is 17 residues. DNA for the CDR3: TGTGCCAGCAGCTCAAGCGGCGGCGGGAGCTCCTACAATGAGCAGTTCTTC. Protein product: CASSSSGGGSSYNEQFF.

The rearrangement uses TRBV27 and TRBJ2-1; D perhaps matches TRBD2 (6 bases). V dropped 5 bases and J dropped 14 bases, with 16 bases sitting between them. There are 12 residues in the CDR3. Germline values: CDR1 MNHEY, CDR2 SMNVEV (reference sequence). This CDR3 is CASSPVGGSEFF. CDR3 bases: TGTGCCAGCAGTCCGGTGGGGGGAAGCGAGTTCTTC.

This clone appeared once. The chain links TRBV7-2 to TRBJ2-1; TRBD2 matches at 8 bases. V was pared by 3 bases and J by 1 base, with 14 bases of the junction left unmatched. CDR1 SGHTA and CDR2 FQGNSA come from the germline V gene. The CDR3 has 19 amino acids. The DNA of the CDR3 is TGTGCCAGCAGCTTGAGCGGGAGAACGTACTTTGGGTCCTACAATGAGCAGTTCTTC. This sequence encodes CASSLSGRTYFGSYNEQFF.